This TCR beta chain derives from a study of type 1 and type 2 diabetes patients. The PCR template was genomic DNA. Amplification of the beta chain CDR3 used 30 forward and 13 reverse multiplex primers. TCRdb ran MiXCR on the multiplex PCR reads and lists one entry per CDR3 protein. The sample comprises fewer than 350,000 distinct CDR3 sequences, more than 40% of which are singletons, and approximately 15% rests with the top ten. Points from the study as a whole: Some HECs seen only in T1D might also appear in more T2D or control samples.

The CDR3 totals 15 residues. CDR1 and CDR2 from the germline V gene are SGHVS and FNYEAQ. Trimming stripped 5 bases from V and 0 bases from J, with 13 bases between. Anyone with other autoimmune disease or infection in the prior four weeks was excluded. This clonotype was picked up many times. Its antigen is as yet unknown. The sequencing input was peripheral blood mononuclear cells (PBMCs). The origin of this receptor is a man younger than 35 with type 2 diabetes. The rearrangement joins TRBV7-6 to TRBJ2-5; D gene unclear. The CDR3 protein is CASSNDDLYQETQYF. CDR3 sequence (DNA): TGTGCCAGCAGCAATGATGACCTGTACCAAGAGACCCAGTACTTC.